This T cell receptor beta chain appears in the sequencing data of a study of technical replicates of blood from several donors. The assay was immunoSEQ multiplex PCR, and TCRdb's table has in-frame clones only and misses some. The sample has tens of thousands of clones, 95% to 97% seen once. The CDR3 covers 15 residues. The V gene's germline CDR1 is SGHRS and CDR2 YFSETQ. Unmatched junction bases numbered 12, after V lost 6 bases and J lost 13 bases. Sequencing was done on a sample of T cells isolated from PBMCs. This chain uses TRBV5-1 with TRBJ1-6; 11 bases fit TRBD1. This clonotype originated in a human donor in good health. The CDR3 region has the DNA TGCGCCAGCACCCGGACAGGGGGCGGGCGAGAGCCCCTCCACTTT. As protein: CASTRTGGGREPLHF.